This passage covers 15 T cell receptor beta chains from one sample sequenced in a study of T cell responses to AZD1222 COVID-19 vaccine (dated by TCRdb to the early 2020s). Receptor libraries were prepared by the immunoSEQ multiplex PCR assay. TCRdb mirrors the immuneACCESS table, restricted to in-frame sequences. Some clones are absent from its copies; in checked studies, under half trace to an unresolved V gene, and the reason for the others is unknown. The sample yields about 120,000 clones; roughly 84% were counted once. The top ten clonotypes cover approximately 18% of the sample. In light of the paper, this sample's time point label describes: about 28 days (+/-7) after the second vaccine dose. The sample was peripheral blood, taken 28 days after the second AZD1222 dose. These receptors came from an adult who received the AZD1222 COVID-19 vaccine.

This chain joins TRBV6-5 and TRBJ2-2, with D tentatively TRBD1 (5 bases). V gave up 7 bases and J gave up 6 bases, with 15 bases separating them. CDR1 is MNHEY and CDR2 is SVGAGI in the germline V gene. This CDR3 is 14 amino acids long. The CDR3 here is CASTQGQGSGELFF. The CDR3 DNA is TGTGCCAGCACCCAAGGGCAGGGTTCCGGGGAGCTGTTTTTT.

J is TRBJ2-7 and V is TRBV3-1 (or the pseudogene TRBV3-2); D not certain. This CDR3 is built from 14 residues. The V gene lost 7 bases and the J gene lost 1 base, with 14 bases spanning the gap. Per germline, CDR1 LGHDT and CDR2 YNNKEL (reference sequence). CDR3 nucleotide sequence: TGTGCCAGCAAGCCAAGTGTAAGGTCCTACGAGCAGTACTTC. This translates into CASKPSVRSYEQYF.

This clone showed up just a few times. The V call is TRBV19, the J call TRBJ2-2, with TRBD1 as a possible D gene (5 bases). Germline V gene data show CDR1 as LNHDA and CDR2 as SQIVND (reference sequence). Trimming took 6 bases from V and 6 from J, leaving 14 bases between them. CDR3 length: 14 residues. CDR3 nucleotide sequence: TGTGCCAGTAGGATCCAGTTAGGGGCCGGGGAGCTGTTTTTT. It specifies CASRIQLGAGELFF.

The chain joins TRBV19 to TRBJ1-2; D possibly corresponds to TRBD1 (5 bases). Trimming took off 7 bases at V and 6 bases at J, with 12 bases between the two ends. CDR1 is LNHDA and CDR2 is SQIVND in the germline V gene (reference sequence). The CDR3 is 12 amino acids. DNA for the CDR3: TGTGCCAGTAATATCGGGGGAGATGGCTACACCTTC. Translated: CASNIGGDGYTF. The entire variable domain, with the rest obtained from reference TRBV19 and TRBJ1-2, is as follows: DGGITQSPKYLFRKEGQNVTLSCEQNLNHDAMYWYRQDPGQGLRLIYYSQIVNDFQKGDIAEGYSVSREKKESFPLTVTSAQKNPTAFYLCASNIGGDGYTFGSGTRLTVV.

The chain has TRBV28 and TRBJ1-1; TRBD1 agrees at 7 bases. Germline V CDR1 and CDR2: MDHEN, SYDVKM. J was trimmed by 1 base and V by 6 bases; bases with no gene match: 11. This CDR3 spans 16 amino acids. CDR3 residues: CASSLTGEGKNTEAFF. As DNA, the CDR3 is TGTGCCAGCAGCCTTACAGGGGAAGGGAAGAACACTGAAGCTTTCTTT.

The J gene is TRBJ1-3, the V gene TRBV5-1; D not certain. CDR1 and CDR2 from the germline V gene are SGHRS and YFSETQ. Deletions cut 4 bases from V and 2 bases from J, with 13 bases between. The CDR3 has 15 amino acids. CDR3 sequence: CASSLQKNTGNTIYF. The DNA for the CDR3 is TGCGCCAGCAGCCTCCAAAAAAACACTGGAAACACCATATATTTT.

This sequence joins TRBV7-2 and TRBJ2-5; D not resolved. This CDR3 comprises 13 residues. Per germline, CDR1 SGHTA and CDR2 FQGNSA. V lost 5 bases and J lost 2, with 9 bases in between. The CDR3 DNA reads as TGTGCCAGCAGCCCGCCCCCTCAAGAGACCCAGTACTTC. Its protein is CASSPPPQETQYF.

V usage is TRBV6-1 and J usage is TRBJ2-1, with TRBD2 matching 9 bases. Trimming at V came to 0 bases and at J to 6 bases, leaving 3 bases not matched to a gene. This CDR3 spans 15 amino acids. CDR1 MNHNS and CDR2 SASEGT come from the germline V gene. The CDR3 region is CASSEASGGPNEQFF. In DNA form, the CDR3 reads TGTGCCAGCAGTGAAGCTAGCGGGGGACCCAATGAGCAGTTCTTC.

The count of this clone is one. This chain uses TRBV27 with TRBJ2-1; TRBD2 matches at 9 bases. The CDR3 sequence is 15 residues long. The germline V gene encodes CDR1 MNHEY and CDR2 SMNVEV (reference sequence). Unmatched junction bases numbered 8, after V lost 5 bases and J lost 6 bases. The CDR3 DNA reads TGTGCCAGCAGTCCAGGGACTAGCTATGGCAATGAGCAGTTCTTC. This sequence encodes CASSPGTSYGNEQFF.

Here the CDR3 DNA reads TGTGCCAGCAGTGAACAGACCCGGGACAGCTCCTACGAGCAGTACTTC. It specifies CASSEQTRDSSYEQYF. The rearrangement links TRBV6-1 to TRBJ2-7, with 7 bases aligning to TRBD1. The CDR3 runs to 16 residues. Germline CDR1 and CDR2: MNHNS and SASEGT. Losses at the gene ends were 2 bases for V and 0 bases for J; bases not matched to a gene: 7.

The rearrangement links TRBV7-3 to TRBJ1-2, with a weak D call TRBD1 (6 bases). Germline V gene lookup returns CDR1 SGHTA and CDR2 FQGTGA. V lost 1 base and J lost 8, with 11 bases in between. The CDR3 loop spans 13 amino acids. As DNA, the CDR3 is TGTGCCAGCAGCTTAATCAGGGGAGAGGGCTACACCTTC. It codes for CASSLIRGEGYTF.

This sequence joins TRBV19 and TRBJ1-1; 9 positions match TRBD1. Trimming cost V 4 bases and J 4 bases; bases outside gene matches: 7. Germline-derived CDR1 and CDR2 are LNHDA and SQIVND (reference sequence). This CDR3 spans 15 amino acids. The CDR3 loop is CASSTTGQGGTEAFF. The CDR3, as DNA: TGTGCCAGTAGTACCACGGGACAGGGAGGCACTGAAGCTTTCTTT.

This sequence joins TRBV7-2 and TRBJ1-5; 8 bases agree with TRBD1. Trimming took 0 bases from V and 2 from J; bases not matched to a gene: 9. The CDR3 length is 18 residues. Germline CDR1 reads SGHTA; CDR2 reads FQGNSA. The CDR3 bases are TGTGCCAGCAGCTTAGCGCCAGGGGGCGGCCGGGGCAATCAGCCCCAGCATTTT. It codes for CASSLAPGGGRGNQPQHF.

J is TRBJ2-7 and V is TRBV5-1, with TRBD1 identical over 8 bases. CDR1 and CDR2 (germline): SGHRS, YFSETQ. V trimming: 2 bases; J trimming: 0 bases; junction bases outside the gene matches: 4. The CDR3 runs to 15 residues. The CDR3 nucleotides are TGCGCCAGCAGCTTCAACAGGGGGAGCTCCTACGAGCAGTACTTC. Its protein product is CASSFNRGSSYEQYF.

This chain links TRBV6-2 or TRBV6-3 with TRBJ2-3; D not resolved. Trimming removed 0 bases at V and 0 bases at J, with 7 bases between. CDR3 length: 15 residues. The germline V gene encodes CDR1 MNHEY and CDR2 SVGEGT. CDR3 nucleotide sequence: TGTGCCAGCAGTTACTCGAGTGACAGCACAGATACGCAGTATTTT. Encoded protein: CASSYSSDSTDTQYF.